This T cell receptor beta chain was recorded in a study of T cell repertoires in cytomegalovirus infection. Across the whole study: Public TCR beta signatures indicated both CMV infection and matching HLA type. General observations from the study: Adding up the frequency of public TCR beta families identified people who carried CMV plus the relevant HLA. The response measured ex vivo was dominated by TCR beta clonotypes (HLA-C-restricted and CMV-specific).

TCRdb redid the calling of the reads with MiXCR, one entry per CDR3 protein. This table has 680,000 or so distinct CDR3 sequences, roughly 35% appearing once. CDR1 and CDR2 (germline): MDHEN, SYDVKM. This CDR3 contains 15 residues. Trimming left V 3 bases short and J 1 base short, with 13 bases between. The count of this clonotype is one. Its antigen is undetermined. The TCR was taken from a human donor in good health (CMV status not recorded). Some clones in this sample may be carry-over from other donors' samples. The sequenced material came from PBMCs. V usage is TRBV28 and J usage is TRBJ2-7; D uncertain. CDR3 bases: TGTGCCAGCAGTTTGGAAGGCTCTGGGTCCTACGAGCAGTACTTC. Translation: CASSLEGSGSYEQYF. The whole variable domain, filled in from reference TRBV28 and TRBJ2-7, reads DVKVTQSSRYLVKRTGEKVFLECVQDMDHENMFWYRQDPGLGLRLIYFSYDVKMKEKGDIPEGYSVSREKKERFSLILESASTNQTSMYLCASSLEGSGSYEQYFGPGTRLTVT.